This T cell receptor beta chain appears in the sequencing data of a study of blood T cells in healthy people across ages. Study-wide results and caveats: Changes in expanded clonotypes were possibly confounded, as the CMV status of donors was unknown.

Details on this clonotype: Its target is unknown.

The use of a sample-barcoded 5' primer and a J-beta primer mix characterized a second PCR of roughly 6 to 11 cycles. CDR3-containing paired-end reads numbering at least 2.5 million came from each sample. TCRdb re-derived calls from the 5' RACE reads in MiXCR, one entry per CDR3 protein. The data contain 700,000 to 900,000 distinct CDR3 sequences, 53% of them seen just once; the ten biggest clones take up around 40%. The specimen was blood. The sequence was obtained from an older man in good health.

DNA of the CDR3: TGTGCCAGCAGCTTAGGATGGCGGTCAGGGACCCAAGAGACCCAGTACTTC. This translates into CASSLGWRSGTQETQYF. V gene TRBV7-2 combines with J gene TRBJ2-5; D may correspond to TRBD1 or TRBD2 (5 bases each). V lost 1 base to trimming and J lost 1 base, with 16 bases between them. Germline V lookup: CDR1 SGHTA, CDR2 FQGNSA. CDR3 length: 17 residues.